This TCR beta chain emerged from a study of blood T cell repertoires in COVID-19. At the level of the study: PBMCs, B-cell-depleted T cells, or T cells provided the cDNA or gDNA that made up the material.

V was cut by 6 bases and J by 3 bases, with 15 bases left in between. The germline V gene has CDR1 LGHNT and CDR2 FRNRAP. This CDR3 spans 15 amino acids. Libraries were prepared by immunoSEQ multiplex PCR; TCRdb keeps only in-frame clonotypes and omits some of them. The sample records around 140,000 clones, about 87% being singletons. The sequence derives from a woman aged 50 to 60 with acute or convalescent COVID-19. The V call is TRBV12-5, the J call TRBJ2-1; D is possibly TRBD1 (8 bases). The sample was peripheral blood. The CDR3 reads CASGTGGDYYNEQFF. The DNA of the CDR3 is TGTGCTAGTGGAACAGGGGGGGACTACTACAATGAGCAGTTCTTC.